This T cell receptor (beta chain) was identified in a study of shared clonotypes between healthy human individuals. This clone was observed once. Its antigen is currently unknown. Terminally differentiated effector memory CD45RA+ cells were left out of the naive CD8 fraction, which was CD45RO-negative and positively selected for CCR7. Findings and caveats of the study: Researchers sampled blood only, noting tissue repertoires likely differ.

Profiling relied on immunoSEQ multiplex PCR, and the TCRdb table lists in-frame clones only, not all of them. This sample has some 2 million clones; about 95% occur once, and the top ten carry 1.2%. The source material was naive CD8+ T cells sorted from blood. The TCR originated in a man younger than 35 in good health.

CDR3 region: CASSSLPPGNEKLFF. The DNA for the CDR3 is TGTGCCAGCAGTTCCCTTCCTCCAGGCAATGAAAAACTGTTTTTT. V is TRBV28 and J is TRBJ1-4; no clear D gene. V was clipped by 4 bases and J by 5 bases, with 14 bases between them. The CDR3 runs 15 residues. Germline V gives CDR1 MDHEN, CDR2 SYDVKM.